This is a list of T cell receptor beta chains from one sample in a study of CD8 T cells in Susac syndrome. TCRdb called the immunoSEQ multiplex PCR reads again in MiXCR, with one record for every CDR3 protein. The data hold some 180,000 distinct CDR3 sequences, with 91% observed a single time. Sequencing input: CD4+ T cells from PBMCs. These receptors all stem from a human donor with Susac syndrome. Each CDR3 is given with its conserved first and last residue. The D gene is left open where the match is weak. Size is omitted from some rows. Given values are once, few, many or a class for expanded clones.

>TRBV2|NA|TRBJ1-2|once
CASSERGANYGYTF
TGTGCCAGCAGTGAGAGGGGGGCCAACTATGGCTACACCTTC
>TRBV18|NA|TRBJ2-5|NA
CASSPVPSQETQYF
TGTGCCAGCTCACCCGTCCCATCCCAAGAGACCCAGTACTTC
>TRBV11-2|TRBD2|TRBJ2-3|NA
CASSLGTSGGAGHTQYF
TGTGCCAGCAGCTTAGGGACTAGCGGGGGGGCCGGGCATACGCAGTATTTT
>TRBV29-1|NA|TRBJ1-1|NA
CSVRLQGNTEAFF
TGCAGCGTCCGATTACAGGGAAACACTGAAGCTTTCTTT
>TRBV27|NA|TRBJ1-4|NA
CASSRGGGTNEKLFF
TGTGCCAGCAGTCGAGGGGGTGGAACTAATGAAAAACTGTTTTTT
>TRBV20-1|TRBD2|TRBJ2-3|NA
CSASDAGTSGMHF
TGCAGTGCTAGCGATGCCGGGACTAGCGGGATGCATTTT
>TRBV3-1|NA|TRBJ1-1|once
CASSQASSNTEAFF
TGTGCCAGCAGCCAAGCCAGCAGCAACACTGAAGCTTTCTTT
>TRBV29-1|NA|TRBJ2-3|NA
CSVVISADTQYF
TGCAGCGTTGTTATCAGCGCAGATACGCAGTATTTT
>TRBV9|NA|TRBJ2-3|NA
CASSVGISVSTDTQYF
TGTGCCAGCAGCGTAGGCATTAGCGTTAGCACAGATACGCAGTATTTT
>TRBV20-1|NA|TRBJ2-5|NA
CSATRQPQETQYF
TGCAGTGCTACCAGGCAGCCCCAAGAGACCCAGTACTTC
>TRBV5-6|NA|TRBJ2-1|NA
CASSLLEQSYNEQFF
TGTGCCAGCAGCTTATTAGAACAGTCCTACAATGAGCAGTTCTTC
>TRBV19|NA|TRBJ2-3|once
CASSIEGRTDTQYF
TGTGCCAGTAGTATAGAGGGGAGGACAGATACGCAGTATTTT
>TRBV4-1|NA|TRBJ1-1|NA
CASSQELQRGARTEAFF
TGCGCCAGCAGCCAAGAACTACAACGGGGGGCGAGGACTGAAGCTTTCTTT
>TRBV18|TRBD1|TRBJ1-2|NA
CASSGQDNWYNYGYTF
TGTGCCAGCTCAGGACAGGATAATTGGTATAACTATGGCTACACCTTC
>TRBV6-5|NA|TRBJ1-6|NA
CASGPTDPYAPLHF
TGTGCCAGCGGCCCGACGGATCCCTACGCACCCCTCCACTTT
>TRBV3-1|NA|TRBJ2-3|NA
CASSQDEGWADTQYF
TGTGCCAGCAGCCAAGATGAGGGGTGGGCAGATACGCAGTATTTT
>TRBV18|NA|TRBJ1-6|NA
CASSPRKGSPLHF
TGTGCCAGCTCACCACGGAAGGGATCACCCCTCCACTTT
>TRBV3-1|TRBD1|TRBJ2-7|NA
CASSAPGQGINEQYF
TGTGCCAGCAGCGCACCGGGACAGGGGATCAACGAGCAGTACTTC
>TRBV5-5|TRBD1|TRBJ1-2|NA
CASSFRDSVKTF
TGTGCCAGCAGCTTCCGGGACAGCGTCAAAACCTTC
>TRBV19|NA|TRBJ2-7|NA
CASSTAPVSYEQYF
TGTGCCAGTAGTACGGCACCCGTCTCCTACGAGCAGTACTTC
>TRBV19|NA|TRBJ2-1|NA
CASSIDVQGGQFF
TGTGCCAGTAGTATAGACGTCCAGGGGGGACAGTTCTTC
>TRBV19|NA|TRBJ1-4|once
CASSSTVSEKLFF
TGTGCCAGTAGTTCGACGGTTTCCGAAAAACTGTTTTTT
>TRBV6-1|TRBD1|TRBJ2-3|NA
CASSSIQSGQGIRDTQYF
TGTGCCAGCAGCTCTATACAGTCGGGACAGGGGATTAGGGATACGCAGTATTTT
>TRBV4-1|TRBD2|TRBJ2-7|NA
CASSQGSLADYEQYF
TGCGCCAGCAGCCAAGGATCGCTAGCGGATTACGAGCAGTACTTC
>TRBV2|TRBD2|TRBJ2-1|NA
CASKRGGFNNEQFF
TGTGCCAGCAAACGGGGGGGGTTCAACAATGAGCAGTTCTTC
>TRBV18|NA|TRBJ2-2|NA
CASSPPGLATGELFF
TGTGCCAGCTCACCACCGGGGCTCGCCACCGGGGAGCTGTTTTTT
>TRBV3-1|NA|TRBJ2-7|NA
CASSQESVYEQYF
TGTGCCAGCAGCCAAGAGTCGGTCTACGAGCAGTACTTC
>TRBV30|NA|TRBJ1-2|NA
CAWSVLPGEVYGYTF
TGTGCCTGGAGTGTACTACCAGGGGAGGTCTATGGCTACACCTTC
>TRBV21-1|NA|TRBJ2-3|once
CASSNRQHHEADTQYF
TGTGCCAGCAGCAACCGACAGCACCACGAGGCAGATACGCAGTATTTT
>TRBV3-1|TRBD2|TRBJ2-3|NA
CASSQTGTSAPDTQYF
TGTGCCAGCAGCCAGACCGGGACTAGCGCGCCAGATACGCAGTATTTT
>TRBV20-1|TRBD2|TRBJ2-3|few
CSGLAGGTDTQYF
TGCAGTGGACTAGCGGGAGGAACAGATACGCAGTATTTT
>TRBV18|NA|TRBJ2-3|NA
CASSPLDGRGTDTQYF
TGTGCCAGCTCACCCCTTGACGGCAGGGGCACAGATACGCAGTATTTT
>TRBV28|NA|TRBJ1-2|NA
CASSTNTGQTLYGYTF
TGTGCCAGCAGTACTAACACGGGGCAGACACTTTATGGCTACACCTTC
>TRBV5-1|NA|TRBJ2-2|NA
CASSLELVGRTGELFF
TGCGCCAGCAGCTTGGAACTAGTTGGAAGGACCGGGGAGCTGTTTTTT
>TRBV15|NA|TRBJ1-5|NA
CATSRGQGSNQPQHF
TGTGCCACCAGCAGAGGTCAGGGGAGCAATCAGCCCCAGCATTTT
>TRBV5-1|NA|TRBJ1-2|NA
CASSYFSGRTFGTGYTF
TGCGCCAGCAGCTACTTCTCCGGACGGACTTTTGGGACTGGCTACACCTTC
>TRBV30|TRBD1|TRBJ2-5|NA
CAWSVDRVPTQYF
TGTGCCTGGAGTGTCGACAGGGTACCGACCCAGTACTTC
>TRBV29-1|NA|TRBJ1-1|NA
CSSKPQTNTEAFF
TGCAGCTCCAAACCCCAGACGAACACTGAAGCTTTCTTT
>TRBV18|NA|TRBJ1-1|NA
CASLDRGLWNEAFF
TGTGCCAGCTTAGACCGGGGGCTCTGGAATGAAGCTTTCTTT
>TRBV6-1|NA|TRBJ1-1|NA
CASTRPEFTEAFF
TGTGCCAGCACCCGGCCGGAGTTCACTGAAGCTTTCTTT
>TRBV4-1|TRBD2|TRBJ2-3|NA
CASSQVLRTRSTDTQYF
TGCGCCAGCAGCCAAGTCCTACGGACTAGGAGCACAGATACGCAGTATTTT
>TRBV30|TRBD1|TRBJ1-1|NA
CALRTGSNTEAFF
TGTGCCCTTAGGACAGGGTCGAACACTGAAGCTTTCTTT
>TRBV7-8|NA|TRBJ2-3|once
CASSLGGEFPGPDTQYF
TGTGCCAGCAGCTTGGGTGGGGAGTTTCCAGGCCCAGATACGCAGTATTTT
>TRBV7-3|NA|TRBJ1-1|NA
CASSSNMNTEAFF
TGTGCCAGCAGCTCCAATATGAACACTGAAGCTTTCTTT
>TRBV21-1|NA|TRBJ2-3|NA
CASSKGGLAGGEDTQYF
TGTGCCAGCAGCAAAGGAGGACTAGCGGGGGGAGAAGATACGCAGTATTTT
>TRBV3-1|NA|TRBJ2-3|NA
CASSQVQATDTQYF
TGTGCCAGCAGCCAAGTCCAGGCCACAGATACGCAGTATTTT
>TRBV9|NA|TRBJ2-2|NA
CASSVKGRQFNTGELFF
TGTGCCAGCAGCGTAAAGGGGCGTCAGTTTAACACCGGGGAGCTGTTTTTT
>TRBV5-1|TRBD2|TRBJ2-3|NA
CASSLREMVAGSTDTQYF
TGCGCCAGCAGCTTGCGTGAGATGGTAGCGGGAAGCACAGATACGCAGTATTTT
>TRBV6-5|NA|TRBJ2-1|NA
CASSYSENNEQFF
TGTGCCAGCAGTTACTCGGAGAACAATGAGCAGTTCTTC
>TRBV3-1|NA|TRBJ2-1|NA
CASSQGSGVSYNEQFF
TGTGCCAGCAGCCAAGGATCGGGTGTCTCCTACAATGAGCAGTTCTTC
>TRBV9|TRBD1|TRBJ1-1|NA
CASSVGQGARTEAFF
TGTGCCAGCAGCGTAGGACAGGGGGCGAGAACTGAAGCTTTCTTT
>TRBV13|NA|TRBJ2-1|NA
CASSPSREQFF
TGTGCCAGCAGCCCCAGCCGTGAGCAGTTCTTC
>TRBV11-2|TRBD1|TRBJ1-2|once
CASSLGQGVGYTF
TGTGCCAGCAGCTTAGGACAGGGTGTTGGCTACACCTTC